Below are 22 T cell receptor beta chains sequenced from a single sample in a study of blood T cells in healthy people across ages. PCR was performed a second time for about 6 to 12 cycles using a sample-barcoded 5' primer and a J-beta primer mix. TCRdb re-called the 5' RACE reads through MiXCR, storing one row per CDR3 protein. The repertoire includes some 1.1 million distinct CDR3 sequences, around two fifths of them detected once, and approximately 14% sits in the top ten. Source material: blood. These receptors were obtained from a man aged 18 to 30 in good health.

CDR3 loop: CASSHSGTGSYNEQFF. CDR3 DNA: TGTGCCAGCAGCCACTCCGGGACAGGCTCATACAATGAGCAGTTCTTC. This rearrangement joins TRBV12-3 or TRBV12-4 to TRBJ2-1; 8 positions agree with TRBD1. CDR3 size: 16 residues. Germline trimming cut 6 bases from V and 4 bases from J; bases unmatched to any gene: 11.

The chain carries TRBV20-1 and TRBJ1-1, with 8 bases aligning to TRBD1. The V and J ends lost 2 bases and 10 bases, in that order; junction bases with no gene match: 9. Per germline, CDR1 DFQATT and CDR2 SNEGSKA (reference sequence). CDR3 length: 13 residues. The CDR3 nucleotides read TGCAGTGCTAGACAGGGGGCTAGAGAGGGAGCTTTCTTT. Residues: CSARQGAREGAFF.

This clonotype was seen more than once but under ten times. CDR3 protein: CASSSPSGTPNEAFF. The CDR3 DNA is TGTGCCAGCAGTTCCCCCTCCGGGACACCAAATGAAGCTTTCTTT. V usage is TRBV28 and J usage is TRBJ1-1; D is possibly TRBD1 (6 bases). Germline loops: CDR1 MDHEN, CDR2 SYDVKM. The CDR3 is 15 residues long. V was shortened by 4 bases and J by 7 bases, with 19 bases between the two germline ends.

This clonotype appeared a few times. For the CDR3, the DNA is TGCAGTGCTAGAGAGGACAATCAAGAGACCCAGTACTTC. This encodes CSAREDNQETQYF. The genes are TRBV20-1 and TRBJ2-5; a weak D match, TRBD1 (5 bases). V was clipped by 0 bases and J by 2 bases, with 7 bases between them. Per germline, CDR1 DFQATT and CDR2 SNEGSKA (reference sequence). The CDR3 sequence is 13 residues long.

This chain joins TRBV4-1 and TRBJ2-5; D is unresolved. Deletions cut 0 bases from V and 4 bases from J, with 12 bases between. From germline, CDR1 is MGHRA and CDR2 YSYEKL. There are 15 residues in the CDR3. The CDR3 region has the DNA TGCGCCAGCAGCCAAGAAAGGTCCCTGGGAGAGACCCAGTACTTC. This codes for CASSQERSLGETQYF.

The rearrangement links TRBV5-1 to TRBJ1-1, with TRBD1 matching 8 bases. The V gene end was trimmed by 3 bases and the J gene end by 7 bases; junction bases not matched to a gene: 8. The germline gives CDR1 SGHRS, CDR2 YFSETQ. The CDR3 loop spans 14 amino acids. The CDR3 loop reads CASSSPTGVGEAFF. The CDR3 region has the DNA TGCGCCAGCAGCTCCCCGACAGGGGTAGGTGAAGCTTTCTTT.

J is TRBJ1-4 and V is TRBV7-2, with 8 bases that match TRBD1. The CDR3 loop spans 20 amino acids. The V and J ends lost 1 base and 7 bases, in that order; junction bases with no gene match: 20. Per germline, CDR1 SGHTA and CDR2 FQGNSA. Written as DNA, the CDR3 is TGTGCCAGCAGCTTAGAGTCTTTATGGACAGGGTGGGTGGGAGGTGAAAAACTGTTTTTT. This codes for CASSLESLWTGWVGGEKLFF.

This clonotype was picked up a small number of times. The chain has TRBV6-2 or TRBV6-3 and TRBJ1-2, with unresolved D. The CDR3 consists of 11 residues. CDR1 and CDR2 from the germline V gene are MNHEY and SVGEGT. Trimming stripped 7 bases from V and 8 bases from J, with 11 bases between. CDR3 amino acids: CASNGIEGYTF. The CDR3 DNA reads TGTGCCAGCAATGGGATCGAGGGCTACACCTTC.

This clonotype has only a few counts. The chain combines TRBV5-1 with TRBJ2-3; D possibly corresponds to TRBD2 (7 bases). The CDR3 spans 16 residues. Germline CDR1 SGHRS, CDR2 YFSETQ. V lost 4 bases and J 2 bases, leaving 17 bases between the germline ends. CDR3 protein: CASSRRGGASTDTQYF. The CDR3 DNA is TGCGCCAGCAGCCGTAGGGGGGGGGCCTCCACAGATACGCAGTATTTT.

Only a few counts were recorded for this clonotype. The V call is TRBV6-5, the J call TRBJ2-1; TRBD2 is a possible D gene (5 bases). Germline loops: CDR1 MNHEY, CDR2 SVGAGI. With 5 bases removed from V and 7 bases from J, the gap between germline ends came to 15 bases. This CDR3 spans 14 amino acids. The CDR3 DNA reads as TGTGCCAGCAGTCCTACGGGGAATAGGAATGAGCAGTTCTTC. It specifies CASSPTGNRNEQFF.

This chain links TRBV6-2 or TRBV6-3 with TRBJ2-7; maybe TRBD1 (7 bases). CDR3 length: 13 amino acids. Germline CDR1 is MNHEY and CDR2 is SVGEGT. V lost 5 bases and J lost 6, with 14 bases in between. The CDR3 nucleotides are TGTGCCAGCAGTAACAGGGGAGGCGGCGAGCAGTACTTC. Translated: CASSNRGGGEQYF.

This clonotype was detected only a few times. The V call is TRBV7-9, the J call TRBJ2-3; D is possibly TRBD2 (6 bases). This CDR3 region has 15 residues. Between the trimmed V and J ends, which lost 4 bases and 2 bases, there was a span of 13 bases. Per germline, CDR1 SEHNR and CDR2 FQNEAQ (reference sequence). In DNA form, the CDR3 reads TGTGCCAGCAGCTCCCTGGGACTCACCACAGATACGCAGTATTTT. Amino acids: CASSSLGLTTDTQYF.

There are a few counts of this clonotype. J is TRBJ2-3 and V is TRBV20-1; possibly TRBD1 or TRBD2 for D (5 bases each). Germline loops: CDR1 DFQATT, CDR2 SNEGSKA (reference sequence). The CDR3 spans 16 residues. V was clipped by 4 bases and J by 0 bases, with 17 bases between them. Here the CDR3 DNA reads TGCAGTGCTACTCCGAGGGGCGGCCCTAGCACAGATACGCAGTATTTT. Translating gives CSATPRGGPSTDTQYF.

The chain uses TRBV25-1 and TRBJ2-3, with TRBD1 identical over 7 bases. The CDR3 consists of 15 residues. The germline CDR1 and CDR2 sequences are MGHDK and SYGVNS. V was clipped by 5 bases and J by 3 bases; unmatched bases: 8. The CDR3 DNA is TGTGCCAGCAGTTCGACAGGGTGGAGTACAGATACGCAGTATTTT. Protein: CASSSTGWSTDTQYF.

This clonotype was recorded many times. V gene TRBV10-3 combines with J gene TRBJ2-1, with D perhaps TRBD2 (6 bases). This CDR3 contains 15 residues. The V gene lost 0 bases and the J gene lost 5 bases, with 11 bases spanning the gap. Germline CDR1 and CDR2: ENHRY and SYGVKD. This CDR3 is CAISESRGLHNEQFF. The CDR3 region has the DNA TGTGCCATCAGTGAGTCGCGGGGACTCCACAATGAGCAGTTCTTC.

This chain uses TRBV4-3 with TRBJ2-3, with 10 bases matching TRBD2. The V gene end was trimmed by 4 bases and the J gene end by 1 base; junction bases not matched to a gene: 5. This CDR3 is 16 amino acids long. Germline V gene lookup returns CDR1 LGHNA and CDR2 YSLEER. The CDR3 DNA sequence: TGCGCCAGCAGCCCTCAGCTAGCGGGGGGCACAGATACGCAGTATTTT. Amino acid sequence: CASSPQLAGGTDTQYF.

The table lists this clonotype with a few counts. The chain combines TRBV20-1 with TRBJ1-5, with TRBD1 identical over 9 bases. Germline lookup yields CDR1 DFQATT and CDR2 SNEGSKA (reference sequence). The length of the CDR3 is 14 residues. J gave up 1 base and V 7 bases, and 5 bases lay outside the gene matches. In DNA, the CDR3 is TGCAGTGGTACAGGGGGCGCGAGCAATCAGCCCCAGCATTTT. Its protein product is CSGTGGASNQPQHF.

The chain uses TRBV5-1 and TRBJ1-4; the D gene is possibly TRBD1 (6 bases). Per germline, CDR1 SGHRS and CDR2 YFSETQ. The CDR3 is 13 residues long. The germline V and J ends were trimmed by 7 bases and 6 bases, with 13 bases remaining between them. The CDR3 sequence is CASGRDKHEKLFF. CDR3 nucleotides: TGCGCCAGCGGTCGGGACAAACATGAAAAACTGTTTTTT.

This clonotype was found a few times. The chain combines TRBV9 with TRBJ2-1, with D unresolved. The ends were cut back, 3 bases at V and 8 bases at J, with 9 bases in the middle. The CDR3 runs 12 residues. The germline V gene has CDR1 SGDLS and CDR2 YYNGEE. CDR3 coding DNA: TGTGCCAGCAGCGCCGGGTGGGATGAGCAGTTCTTC. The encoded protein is CASSAGWDEQFF. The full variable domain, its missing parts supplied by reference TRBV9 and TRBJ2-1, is DSGVTQTPKHLITATGQRVTLRCSPRSGDLSVYWYQQSLDQGLQFLIQYYNGEERAKGNILERFSAQQFPDLHSELNLSSLELGDSALYFCASSAGWDEQFFGPGTRLTVL.

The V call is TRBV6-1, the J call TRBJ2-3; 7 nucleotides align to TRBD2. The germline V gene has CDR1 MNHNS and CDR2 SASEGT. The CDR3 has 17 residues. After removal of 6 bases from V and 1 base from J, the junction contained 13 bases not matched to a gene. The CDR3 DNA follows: TGTGCCAGCAGATTTCGAAGCGGGGCCGGACGCACAGATACGCAGTATTTT. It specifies CASRFRSGAGRTDTQYF.

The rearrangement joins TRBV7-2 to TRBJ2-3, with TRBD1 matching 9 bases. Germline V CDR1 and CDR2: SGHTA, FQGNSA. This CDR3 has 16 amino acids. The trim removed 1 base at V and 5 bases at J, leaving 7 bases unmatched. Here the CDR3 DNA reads TGTGCCAGCAGCTTAGTTGGGGACAGGGAGGTAGATACGCAGTATTTT. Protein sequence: CASSLVGDREVDTQYF.

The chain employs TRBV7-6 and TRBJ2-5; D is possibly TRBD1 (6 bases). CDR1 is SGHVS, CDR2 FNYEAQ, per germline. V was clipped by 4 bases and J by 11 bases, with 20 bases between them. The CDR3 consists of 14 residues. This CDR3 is CASSSQEQGLEQYF. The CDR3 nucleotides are TGTGCCAGCAGCTCACAAGAACAGGGATTGGAACAGTACTTC.